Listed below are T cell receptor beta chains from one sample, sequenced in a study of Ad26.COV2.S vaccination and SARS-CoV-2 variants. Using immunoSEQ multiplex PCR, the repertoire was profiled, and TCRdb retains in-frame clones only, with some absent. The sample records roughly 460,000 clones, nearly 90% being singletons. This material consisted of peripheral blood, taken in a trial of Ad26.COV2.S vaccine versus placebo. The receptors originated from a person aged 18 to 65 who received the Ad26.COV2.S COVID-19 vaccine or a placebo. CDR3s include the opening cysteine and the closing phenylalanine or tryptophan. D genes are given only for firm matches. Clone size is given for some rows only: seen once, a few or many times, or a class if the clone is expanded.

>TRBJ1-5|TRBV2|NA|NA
CASSVESEQPQHF
TGTGCCAGCAGTGTGGAGTCGGAGCAACCCCAGCATTTT
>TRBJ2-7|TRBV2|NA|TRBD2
CASSLQGLAGTYEQYF
TGTGCCAGCAGTCTCCAGGGACTAGCGGGAACCTACGAGCAGTACTTC
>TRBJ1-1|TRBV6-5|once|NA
CASALGGGMNTEAFF
TGTGCCAGCGCTCTGGGAGGCGGAATGAACACTGAAGCTTTCTTT
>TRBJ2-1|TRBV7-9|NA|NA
CASRTSGTPNEQFF
TGTGCCAGCCGTACGTCGGGCACTCCCAATGAGCAGTTCTTC
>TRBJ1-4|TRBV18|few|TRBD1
CASSTNRGDGEKLFF
TGTGCCAGCTCAACCAACAGGGGCGATGGTGAAAAACTGTTTTTT
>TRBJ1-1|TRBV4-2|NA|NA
CASSQRYSYTEAFF
TGTGCCAGCAGCCAACGGTACAGCTACACTGAAGCTTTCTTT
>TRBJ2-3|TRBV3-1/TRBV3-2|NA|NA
CASSHGPNPTDTQYF
TGTGCCAGCAGCCATGGTCCGAACCCCACAGATACGCAGTATTTT
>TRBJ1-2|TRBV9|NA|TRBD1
CASSVGTGGVLSGYTF
TGTGCCAGCAGCGTAGGGACAGGGGGCGTATTATCTGGCTACACCTTC
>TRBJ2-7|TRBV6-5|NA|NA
CASRPGYSYEQYF
TGTGCCAGTCGCCCGGGGTACTCCTACGAGCAGTACTTC
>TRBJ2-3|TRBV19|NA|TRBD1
CASSIRQGAATQYF
TGTGCCAGTAGTATAAGGCAGGGGGCCGCAACGCAGTATTTT
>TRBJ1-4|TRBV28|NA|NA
CASSQSGDDEKLFF
TGTGCCAGCAGTCAGTCTGGGGATGATGAAAAACTGTTTTTT
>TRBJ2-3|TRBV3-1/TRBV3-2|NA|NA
CASSPRHPGVGGTDTQYF
TGTGCCAGCAGCCCACGGCACCCAGGGGTAGGGGGCACAGATACGCAGTATTTT
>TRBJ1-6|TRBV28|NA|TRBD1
CASKEDRARSPLHF
TGTGCCAGCAAGGAAGACAGGGCCCGTTCACCCCTCCACTTT
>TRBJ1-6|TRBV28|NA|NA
CASGLMPRPALHF
TGTGCCAGCGGACTGATGCCTCGACCGGCCCTCCACTTT
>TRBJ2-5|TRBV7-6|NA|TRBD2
CASSPPVAGVTETQYF
TGTGCCAGCAGCCCCCCCGTGGCGGGGGTGACGGAGACCCAGTACTTC
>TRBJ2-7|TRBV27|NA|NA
CASSSAGVSYEQYF
TGTGCCAGCAGTTCGGCAGGGGTCTCCTACGAGCAGTACTTC
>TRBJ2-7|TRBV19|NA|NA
CASSTQSRGYEQYF
TGTGCCAGTAGTACCCAGAGTAGAGGATACGAGCAGTACTTC
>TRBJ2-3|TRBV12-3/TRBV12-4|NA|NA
CASVGGNTDTQYF
TGTGCCAGCGTAGGGGGAAACACAGATACGCAGTATTTT
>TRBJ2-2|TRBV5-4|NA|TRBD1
CASRLRDRETGELFF
TGTGCCAGCAGACTCCGGGACAGGGAAACCGGGGAGCTGTTTTTT
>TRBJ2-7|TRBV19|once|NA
CASSRGFLYEQYF
TGTGCCAGTAGTCGGGGATTTCTCTACGAGCAGTACTTC
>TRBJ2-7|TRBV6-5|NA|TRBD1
CASSRQGYEQYF
TGTGCCAGCAGCCGACAGGGTTACGAGCAGTACTTC
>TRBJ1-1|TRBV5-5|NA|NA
CASSLEAMRGRHTEAFF
TGTGCCAGCAGCTTGGAGGCAATGCGGGGTCGGCACACTGAAGCTTTCTTT
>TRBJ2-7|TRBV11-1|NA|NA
CASSLGRGSYEQYF
TGTGCCAGCAGCTTGGGCAGGGGTTCCTACGAGCAGTACTTC
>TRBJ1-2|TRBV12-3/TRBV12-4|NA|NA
CASSDTEYYGYTF
TGTGCCAGCAGTGACACAGAGTACTATGGCTACACCTTC
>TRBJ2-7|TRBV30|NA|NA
CAWSKSGYEQYF
TGTGCCTGGAGTAAGAGCGGATACGAGCAGTACTTC
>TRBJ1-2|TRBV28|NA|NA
CASSLSSRKYYGYTF
TGTGCCAGCAGTTTATCCAGTCGGAAGTACTATGGCTACACCTTC
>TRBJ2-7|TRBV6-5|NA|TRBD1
CASSSTGYEQYF
TGTGCCAGCAGCTCGACAGGGTACGAGCAGTACTTC
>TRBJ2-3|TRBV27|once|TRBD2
CASRALQRGDTQYF
TGTGCCAGCAGGGCCCTTCAGCGGGGGGATACGCAGTATTTT
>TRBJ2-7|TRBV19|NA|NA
CASSPADRFAYEQYF
TGTGCCAGTAGTCCGGCAGACAGGTTCGCCTACGAGCAGTACTTC
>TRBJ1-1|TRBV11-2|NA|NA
CASSSARNTEAFF
TGTGCCAGCAGCTCCGCCCGGAACACTGAAGCTTTCTTT
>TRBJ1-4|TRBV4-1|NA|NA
CASRRGLLNEKLFF
TGCGCCAGCAGACGGGGGCTTCTAAATGAAAAACTGTTTTTT
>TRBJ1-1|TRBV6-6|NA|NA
CASSYSYRETEAFF
TGTGCCAGCAGTTACTCTTACAGGGAAACTGAAGCTTTCTTT
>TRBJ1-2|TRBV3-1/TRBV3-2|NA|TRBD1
CASSQQGAHYGYTF
TGTGCCAGCAGCCAACAGGGGGCTCACTATGGCTACACCTTC
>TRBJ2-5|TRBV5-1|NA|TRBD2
CASSLGDYSLETQYF
TGCGCCAGCAGCTTGGGGGACTATTCCCTAGAGACCCAGTACTTC
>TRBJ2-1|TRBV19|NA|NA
CATATSPNEQFF
TGTGCCACCGCGACCTCCCCCAATGAGCAGTTCTTC
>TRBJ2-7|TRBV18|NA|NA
CASSPPSNEQYF
TGTGCCAGCTCACCCCCATCCAACGAGCAGTACTTC
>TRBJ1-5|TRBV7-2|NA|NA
CASSPSSGGLNQPQHF
TGTGCCAGCAGCCCCTCGTCGGGGGGACTGAATCAGCCCCAGCATTTT
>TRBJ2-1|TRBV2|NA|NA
CASSAGAAIYNEQFF
TGTGCCAGCAGTGCAGGGGCTGCAATTTACAATGAGCAGTTCTTC
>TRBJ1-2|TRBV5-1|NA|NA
CASSFHPPDYGYTF
TGCGCCAGCAGCTTCCATCCCCCGGATTATGGCTACACCTTC
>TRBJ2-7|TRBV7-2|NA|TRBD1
CASSPRDRGGWEQYF
TGTGCCAGCAGCCCCCGGGACAGGGGTGGTTGGGAGCAGTACTTC
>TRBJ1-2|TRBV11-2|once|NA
CASSLVDTYGYTF
TGTGCCAGCAGCTTAGTGGACACCTATGGCTACACCTTC
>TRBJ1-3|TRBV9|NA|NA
CASSVEWRPVSGNTIYF
TGTGCCAGCAGCGTAGAGTGGAGGCCAGTCTCTGGAAACACCATATATTTT
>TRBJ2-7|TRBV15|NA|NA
CATSRDKAARTGEQYF
TGTGCCACCAGCAGAGATAAGGCGGCCCGGACTGGCGAGCAGTACTTC
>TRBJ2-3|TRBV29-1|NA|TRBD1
CSVTRDRADTQYF
TGCAGCGTGACTCGGGACAGAGCAGATACGCAGTATTTT
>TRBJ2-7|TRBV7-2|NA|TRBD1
CASSLGGTGWDEQYF
TGTGCCAGCAGCTTAGGCGGGACAGGATGGGACGAGCAGTACTTC
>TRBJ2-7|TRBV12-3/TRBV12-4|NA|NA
CASRGSGDEQYF
TGTGCCAGCAGGGGGTCGGGGGACGAGCAGTACTTC
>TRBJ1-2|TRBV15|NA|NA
CATGSRDTTNYGYTF
TGTGCCACCGGGTCCCGGGACACCACGAACTATGGCTACACCTTC
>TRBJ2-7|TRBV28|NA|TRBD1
CASSPLLGTAHYEQYF
TGTGCCAGCAGCCCATTACTCGGGACAGCTCACTACGAGCAGTACTTC
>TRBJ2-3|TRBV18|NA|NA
CASSPVRGHGYTDTQYF
TGTGCCAGCTCACCCGTACGAGGGCACGGATACACAGATACGCAGTATTTT
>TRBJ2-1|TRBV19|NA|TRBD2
CASSIETSGVYNEQFF
TGTGCCAGTAGTATAGAAACTAGCGGGGTCTACAATGAGCAGTTCTTC
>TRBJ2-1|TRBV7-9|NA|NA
CASSLQYNEQFF
TGTGCCAGCAGCTTACAGTACAATGAGCAGTTCTTC
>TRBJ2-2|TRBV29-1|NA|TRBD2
CSVGAGELIGTGELFF
TGCAGCGTGGGTGCGGGGGAGTTAATTGGCACCGGGGAGCTGTTTTTT
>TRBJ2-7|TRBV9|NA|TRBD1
CASSPRQGSHEQYF
TGTGCCAGCAGCCCACGACAGGGTTCCCACGAGCAGTACTTC
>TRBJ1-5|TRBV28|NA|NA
CASSDSWRSGNQPQHF
TGTGCCAGCAGTGACTCATGGAGGTCAGGCAATCAGCCCCAGCATTTT
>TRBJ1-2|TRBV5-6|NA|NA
CASSLWGARHGYTF
TGTGCCAGCAGCTTGTGGGGTGCGAGGCATGGCTACACCTTC
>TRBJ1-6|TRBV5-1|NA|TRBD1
CASSGGGTGTGNSPLHF
TGCGCCAGCAGCGGCGGAGGGACAGGGACGGGTAATTCACCCCTCCACTTT
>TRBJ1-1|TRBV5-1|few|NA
CASSSRRGVNTEAFF
TGCGCCAGCAGCTCCCGTCGGGGTGTAAACACTGAAGCTTTCTTT
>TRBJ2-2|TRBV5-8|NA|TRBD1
CASSLQAGTVKTGELFF
TGTGCCAGCAGCTTGCAGGCCGGGACAGTCAAGACCGGGGAGCTGTTTTTT